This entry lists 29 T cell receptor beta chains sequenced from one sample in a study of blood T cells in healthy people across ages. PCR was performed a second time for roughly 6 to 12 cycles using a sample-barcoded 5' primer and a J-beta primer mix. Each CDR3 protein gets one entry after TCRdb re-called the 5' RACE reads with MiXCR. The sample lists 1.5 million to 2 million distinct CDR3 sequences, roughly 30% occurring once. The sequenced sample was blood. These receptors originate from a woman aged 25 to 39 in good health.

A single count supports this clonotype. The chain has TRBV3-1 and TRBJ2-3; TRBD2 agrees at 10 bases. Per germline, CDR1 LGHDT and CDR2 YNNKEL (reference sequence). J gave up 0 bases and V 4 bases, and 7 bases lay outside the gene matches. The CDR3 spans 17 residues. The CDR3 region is CASSRHIAGGSTDTQYF. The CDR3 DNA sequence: TGTGCCAGCAGCCGGCATATAGCGGGGGGAAGCACAGATACGCAGTATTTT.

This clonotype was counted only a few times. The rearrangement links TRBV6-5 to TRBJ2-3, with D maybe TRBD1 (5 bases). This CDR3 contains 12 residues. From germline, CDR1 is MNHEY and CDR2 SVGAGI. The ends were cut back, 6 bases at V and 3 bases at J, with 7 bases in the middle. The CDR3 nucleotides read TGTGCCAGCAGGGACATTACAGATACGCAGTATTTT. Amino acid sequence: CASRDITDTQYF.

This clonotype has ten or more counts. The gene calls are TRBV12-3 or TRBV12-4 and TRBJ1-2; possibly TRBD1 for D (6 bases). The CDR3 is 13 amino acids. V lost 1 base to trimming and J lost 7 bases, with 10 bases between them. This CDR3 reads CASSLGGGSGYTF. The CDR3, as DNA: TGTGCCAGCAGTTTAGGAGGGGGAAGTGGCTACACCTTC.

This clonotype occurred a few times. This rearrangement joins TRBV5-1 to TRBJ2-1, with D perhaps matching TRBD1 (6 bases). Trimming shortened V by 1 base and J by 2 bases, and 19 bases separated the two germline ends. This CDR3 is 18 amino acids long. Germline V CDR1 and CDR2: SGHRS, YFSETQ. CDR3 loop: CASSLRASRGLTYNEQFF. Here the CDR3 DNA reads TGCGCCAGCAGCTTGAGGGCGAGCAGGGGTTTAACCTACAATGAGCAGTTCTTC.

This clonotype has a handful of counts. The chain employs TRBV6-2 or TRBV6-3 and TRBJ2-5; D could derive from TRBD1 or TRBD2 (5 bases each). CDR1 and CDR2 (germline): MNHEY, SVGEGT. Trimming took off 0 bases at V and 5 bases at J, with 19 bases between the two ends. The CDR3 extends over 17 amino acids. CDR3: CASSYSRGARLIETQYF. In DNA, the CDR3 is TGTGCCAGCAGTTACTCGAGAGGGGCGCGGTTAATTGAGACCCAGTACTTC.

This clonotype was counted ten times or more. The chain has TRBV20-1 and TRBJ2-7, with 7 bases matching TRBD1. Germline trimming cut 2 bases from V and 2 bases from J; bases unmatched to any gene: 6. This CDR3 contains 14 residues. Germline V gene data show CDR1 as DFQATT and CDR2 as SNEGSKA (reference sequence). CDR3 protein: CSARPDGTAYEQYF. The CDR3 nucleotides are TGCAGTGCTAGACCGGACGGGACAGCCTACGAGCAGTACTTC.

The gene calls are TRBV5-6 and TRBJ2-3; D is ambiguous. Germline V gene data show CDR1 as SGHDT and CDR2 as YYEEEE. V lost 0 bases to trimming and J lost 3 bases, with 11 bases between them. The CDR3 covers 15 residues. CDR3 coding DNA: TGTGCCAGCAGCTTGGAAACACTGGGGACAGATACGCAGTATTTT. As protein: CASSLETLGTDTQYF. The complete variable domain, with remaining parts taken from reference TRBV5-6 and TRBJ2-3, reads DAGVTQSPTHLIKTRGQQVTLRCSPKSGHDTVSWYQQALGQGPQFIFQYYEEEERQRGNFPDRFSGHQFPNYSSELNVNALLLGDSALYLCASSLETLGTDTQYFGPGTRLTVL.

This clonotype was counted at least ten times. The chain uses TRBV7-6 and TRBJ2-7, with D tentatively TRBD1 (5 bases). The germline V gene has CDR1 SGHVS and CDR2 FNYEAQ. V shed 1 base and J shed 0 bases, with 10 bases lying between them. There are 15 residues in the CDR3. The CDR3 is CASSLGGQRSYEQYF. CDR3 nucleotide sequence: TGTGCCAGCAGCTTAGGGGGCCAGCGCTCCTACGAGCAGTACTTC.

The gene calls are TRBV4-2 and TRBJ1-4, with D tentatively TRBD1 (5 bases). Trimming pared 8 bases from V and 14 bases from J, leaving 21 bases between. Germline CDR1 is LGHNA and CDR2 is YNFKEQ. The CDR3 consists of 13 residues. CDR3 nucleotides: TGTGCCAGCTGCCCATGGGGGACGATCGGGCTGTTTTTT. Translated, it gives CASCPWGTIGLFF.

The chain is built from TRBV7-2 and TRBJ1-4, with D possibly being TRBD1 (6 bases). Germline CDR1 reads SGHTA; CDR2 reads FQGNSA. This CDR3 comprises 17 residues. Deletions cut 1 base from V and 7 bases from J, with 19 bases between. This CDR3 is CASSLGGGGARSEKLFF. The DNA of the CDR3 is TGTGCCAGCAGCTTAGGAGGGGGGGGGGCGCGGAGTGAAAAACTGTTTTTT. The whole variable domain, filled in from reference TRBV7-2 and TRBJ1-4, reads GAGVSQSPSNKVTEKGKDVELRCDPISGHTALYWYRQSLGQGLEFLIYFQGNSAPDKSGLPSDRFSAERTGGSVSTLTIQRTQQEDSAVYLCASSLGGGGARSEKLFFGSGTQLSVL.

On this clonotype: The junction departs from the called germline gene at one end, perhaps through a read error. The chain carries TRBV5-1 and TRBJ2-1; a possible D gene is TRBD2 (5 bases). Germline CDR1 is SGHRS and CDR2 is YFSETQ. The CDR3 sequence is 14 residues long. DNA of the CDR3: TGTGCCAGCAGCTTGCCGCCTAGCTCCAATGAGCAGTTCTTC. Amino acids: CASSLPPSSNEQFF.

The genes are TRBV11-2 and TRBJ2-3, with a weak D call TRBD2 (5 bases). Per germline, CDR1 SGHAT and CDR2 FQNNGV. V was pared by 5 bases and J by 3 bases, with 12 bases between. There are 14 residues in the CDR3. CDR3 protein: CASSKFGETDTQYF. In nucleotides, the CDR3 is TGTGCCAGCAGCAAGTTTGGGGAGACAGATACGCAGTATTTT.

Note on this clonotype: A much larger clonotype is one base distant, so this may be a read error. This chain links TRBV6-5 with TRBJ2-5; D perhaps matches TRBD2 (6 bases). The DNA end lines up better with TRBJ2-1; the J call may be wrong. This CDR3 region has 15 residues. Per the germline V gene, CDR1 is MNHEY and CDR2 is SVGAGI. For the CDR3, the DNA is TGTGCCAGCAGTTACTCGGTAGGGAGGCAAGAGACCCAGTTCTTC. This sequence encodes CASSYSVGRQETQFF.

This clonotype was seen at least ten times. This chain's CDR3 is CASSLGNADTQYF. CDR3 coding DNA: TGTGCCAGCAGCTTAGGCAACGCAGATACGCAGTATTTT. The chain couples TRBV7-6 to TRBJ2-3; D not certain. CDR3 length equals 13 residues. The germline gives CDR1 SGHVS, CDR2 FNYEAQ. Trimming shortened V by 1 base and J by 4 bases, and 6 bases separated the two germline ends.

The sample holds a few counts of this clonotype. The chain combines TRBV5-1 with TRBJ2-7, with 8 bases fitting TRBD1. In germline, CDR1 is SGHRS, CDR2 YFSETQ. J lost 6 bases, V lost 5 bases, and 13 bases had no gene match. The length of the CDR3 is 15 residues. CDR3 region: CASSYYGQGRVEQYF. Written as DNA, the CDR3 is TGCGCCAGCAGTTATTACGGACAGGGCCGCGTCGAGCAGTACTTC.

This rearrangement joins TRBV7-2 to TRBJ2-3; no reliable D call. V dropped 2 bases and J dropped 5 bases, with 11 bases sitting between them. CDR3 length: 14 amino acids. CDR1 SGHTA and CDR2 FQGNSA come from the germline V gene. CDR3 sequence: CASSLLPILDTQYF. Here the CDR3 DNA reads TGTGCCAGCAGCTTACTTCCAATACTAGATACGCAGTATTTT.

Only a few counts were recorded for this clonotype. As DNA, the CDR3 is TGTGCCACCAGTGATGGGGGACAGGGTTACAATGAGCAGTTCTTC. It specifies CATSDGGQGYNEQFF. V usage is TRBV24-1 and J usage is TRBJ2-1, with 9 bases identical to TRBD1. Germline V gene sequence: CDR1 KGHDR, CDR2 SFDVKD. CDR3 length: 15 amino acids. The V gene end was trimmed by 3 bases and the J gene end by 4 bases; junction bases not matched to a gene: 3.

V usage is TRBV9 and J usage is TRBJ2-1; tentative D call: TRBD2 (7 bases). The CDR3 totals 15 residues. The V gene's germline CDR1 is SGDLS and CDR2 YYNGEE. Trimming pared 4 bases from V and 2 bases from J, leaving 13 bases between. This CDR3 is CASSSGGRPYNEQFF. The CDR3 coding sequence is TGTGCCAGCAGCTCGGGGGGCCGCCCCTACAATGAGCAGTTCTTC.

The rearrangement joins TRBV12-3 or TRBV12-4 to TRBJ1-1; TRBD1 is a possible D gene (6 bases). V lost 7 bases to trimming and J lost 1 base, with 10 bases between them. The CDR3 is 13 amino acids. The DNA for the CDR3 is TGTGCCAGCAACCTCAGGGGGAACACTGAAGCTTTCTTT. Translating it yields CASNLRGNTEAFF.

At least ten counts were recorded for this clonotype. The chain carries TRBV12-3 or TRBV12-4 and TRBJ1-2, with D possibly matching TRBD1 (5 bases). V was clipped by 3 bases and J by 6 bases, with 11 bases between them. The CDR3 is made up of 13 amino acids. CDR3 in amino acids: CASSLRGWDGYTF. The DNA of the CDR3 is TGTGCCAGCAGTTTGAGGGGATGGGATGGCTACACCTTC.

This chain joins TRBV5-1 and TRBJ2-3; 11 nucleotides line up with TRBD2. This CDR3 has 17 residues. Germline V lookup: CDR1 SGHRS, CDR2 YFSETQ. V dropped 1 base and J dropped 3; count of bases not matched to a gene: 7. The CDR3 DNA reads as TGCGCCAGCAGCTTGAGGGCTCCTAGCGGGGGGACAGATACGCAGTATTTT. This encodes CASSLRAPSGGTDTQYF.

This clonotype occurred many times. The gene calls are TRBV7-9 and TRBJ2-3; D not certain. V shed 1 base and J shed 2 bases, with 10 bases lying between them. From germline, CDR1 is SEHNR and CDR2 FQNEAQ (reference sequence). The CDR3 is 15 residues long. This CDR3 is CASSLGSVSTDTQYF. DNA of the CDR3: TGTGCCAGCAGCTTAGGCTCAGTTTCCACAGATACGCAGTATTTT.

DNA for the CDR3: TGTGCCAGCAGCGCGACGGAGGGGAGGGACGAGCAGTACTTC. It translates to CASSATEGRDEQYF. This chain uses TRBV12-3 or TRBV12-4 with TRBJ2-7; 7 nucleotides align to TRBD2. The CDR3 loop spans 14 amino acids. Trimming took 6 bases from V and 5 from J; bases not matched to a gene: 10.

CDR3 DNA sequence: TGTGCCAGTAGGTTGAGGGCAGGAGGTGAGCCCCAGCATTTT. This translates into CASRLRAGGEPQHF. The chain employs TRBV6-1 and TRBJ1-5, with D unclear. Germline loops: CDR1 MNHNS, CDR2 SASEGT. The V end was cut by 9 bases, the J end by 8 bases, with 20 bases between. This CDR3 is built from 14 residues.

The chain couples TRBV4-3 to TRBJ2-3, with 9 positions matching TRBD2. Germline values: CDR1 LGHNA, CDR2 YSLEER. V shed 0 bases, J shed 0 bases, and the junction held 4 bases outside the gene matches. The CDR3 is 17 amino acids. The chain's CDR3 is CASSQDVLAGSTDTQYF. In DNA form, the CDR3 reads TGCGCCAGCAGCCAAGATGTGCTAGCGGGAAGCACAGATACGCAGTATTTT.

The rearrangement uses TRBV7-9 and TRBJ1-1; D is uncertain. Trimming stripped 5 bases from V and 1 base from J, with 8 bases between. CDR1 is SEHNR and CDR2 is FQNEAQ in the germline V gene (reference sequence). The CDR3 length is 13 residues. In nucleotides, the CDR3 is TGTGCCAGCAGCGGTGTCAGGAACACTGAAGCTTTCTTT. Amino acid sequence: CASSGVRNTEAFF.

CDR3 sequence: CASNKLQGSFKFNEQFF. The CDR3 DNA reads TGTGCCAGCAATAAACTACAGGGGTCGTTCAAGTTCAATGAGCAGTTCTTC. The rearrangement joins TRBV13 to TRBJ2-1; 7 nucleotides align to TRBD1. The CDR3 is 17 amino acids. CDR1 PRHDT and CDR2 FYEKMQ come from the germline V gene (reference sequence). The trim removed 7 bases at V and 6 bases at J, leaving 18 bases unmatched.

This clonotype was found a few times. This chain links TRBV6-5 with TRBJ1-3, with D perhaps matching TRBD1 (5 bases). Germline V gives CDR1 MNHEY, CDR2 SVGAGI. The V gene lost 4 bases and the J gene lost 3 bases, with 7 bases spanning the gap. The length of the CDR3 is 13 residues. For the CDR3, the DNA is TGTGCCAGCAGTTCAGGGCTTGGAAACACCATATATTTT. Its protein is CASSSGLGNTIYF.

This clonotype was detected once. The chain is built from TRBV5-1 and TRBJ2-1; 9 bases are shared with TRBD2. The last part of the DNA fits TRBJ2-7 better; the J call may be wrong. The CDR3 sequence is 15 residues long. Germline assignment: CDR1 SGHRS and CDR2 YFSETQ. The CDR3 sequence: CASSPTSGAYNEQYF. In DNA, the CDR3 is TGCGCCAGCAGCCCGACTAGCGGTGCCTACAATGAGCAGTACTTC.